This T cell receptor (beta chain) emerged from a study of CD8+ T cells in alopecia areata. In germline, CDR1 is SGHNT, CDR2 YYREEE (reference sequence). The CDR3 sequence is 18 residues long. V lost 5 bases, J lost 1 base, and 15 bases stayed unmatched. TCR sequencing used cDNA made by reverse transcription of extracted RNA. Data came from immunoSEQ multiplex PCR; TCRdb stores just in-frame clones and leaves some out. The table includes 110,000 to 150,000 clones, about half detected once. V usage is TRBV5-4 and J usage is TRBJ2-4, with 7 nucleotides matching TRBD1. This material consisted of CD4+ T cells sorted from blood, taken at week 0. The clonotype comes from a human donor with alopecia areata. CDR3 coding DNA: TGTGCCAGCAGTAATCCCAAACAGGGGAGAGCGGCCAAAAACATTCAGTACTTC. This translates into CASSNPKQGRAAKNIQYF.